This T cell receptor beta chain originates from a study of Ad26.COV2.S vaccination and SARS-CoV-2 variants. Here immunoSEQ multiplex PCR was the method, and the copy in TCRdb shows in-frame clones only, minus some. The sample contains 510,000 or so clones, around 85% of which appear only once. With respect to this clone: Its antigen remains unknown.

Findings of the study overall: Across vaccine and placebo recipients, the breadth of non-spike TCRs was similar.

The treatment denotes: roughly 20 received Ad26.COV2.S at low or high dose, single or two shots; about five received placebo; per-sample allocation not given. Each sample was drawn 63 days after the first injection (of vaccine or placebo). The vaccine delivered Wuhan-strain SARS-CoV-2 spike through an Ad26 vector. The CDR3 is 15 residues long. CDR1 is MNHEY and CDR2 is SVGAGI in the germline V gene. Deletions cut 5 bases from V and 3 bases from J, with 17 bases between. The chain has TRBV6-5 and TRBJ2-7; possible D gene TRBD1, 5 bases. The clonotype originates from a person between 18 and 65 years old who received the Ad26.COV2.S COVID-19 vaccine or a placebo. The material was peripheral blood, obtained in a trial of Ad26.COV2.S vaccine versus placebo. The CDR3 nucleotides are TGTGCCAGCAGTCGCAGCCCGACAGAGAACTACGAGCAGTACTTC. Amino acids: CASSRSPTENYEQYF.